This T cell receptor (beta chain) was sequenced for a study of CXCR3-negative and CXCR3-positive naive CD8 T cells. Study-level points and caveats: TRB CDR3 properties were used to infer TCR strength, and surface CD5 was comparable between naive subsets.

Remarks on this clonotype: Antigen specificity is unknown.

Every CD8+ T cell subset underwent triplicate sorting at about 300,000 cells apiece. The CDR3 length is 14 residues. TRB cDNA libraries were made by UMI-labeled 5' RACE. TCRdb re-called the 5' RACE reads and shows each CDR3 protein once, DNA omitted. The specimen's table records about 130,000 distinct CDR3 sequences. The source material was naive CXCR3- CD8+ T cells from blood. Subset meaning: CD45RO-CCR7+CD27+CD95- naive CD8+ T cells lacking CXCR3 (TNR3-). This clonotype was sampled from a human donor in good health. Some clones in this sample may be carry-over from other donors' samples. The chain combines TRBV12-3 or TRBV12-4 with TRBJ2-1; TCRdb's D call of TRBD1 is untestable without DNA. CDR3 loop: CASSFGTVPHEQFF.